The 21 T cell receptor beta chains listed next were all sequenced from one sample in a study of T cell responses to AZD1222 COVID-19 vaccine. Only in-frame clones appear in the TCRdb table, and some are missing; sequencing was by immunoSEQ multiplex PCR. The data show roughly 140,000 clones, roughly 90% seen once. The input for sequencing was peripheral blood, taken 28 days after the second AZD1222 dose. The receptors were sampled from an adult who received the AZD1222 COVID-19 vaccine.

The rearrangement joins TRBV4-2 to TRBJ1-1; no clear D gene. The ends were cut back, 4 bases at V and 0 bases at J, with 3 bases in the middle. The CDR3 extends over 12 amino acids. Germline CDR1 and CDR2: LGHNA and YNFKEQ. CDR3 region: CASSRVNTEAFF. The CDR3, as DNA: TGTGCCAGCAGCCGTGTGAACACTGAAGCTTTCTTT.

This sequence joins TRBV10-1 and TRBJ1-1; D is undetermined. The CDR3 length is 13 residues. With 10 bases removed from V and 1 base from J, the gap between germline ends came to 13 bases. Per germline, CDR1 WNHNN and CDR2 SYGVQD (reference sequence). The CDR3 reads CATWEGSNTEAFF. The CDR3 region has the DNA TGCGCCACATGGGAGGGCTCGAACACTGAAGCTTTCTTT.

The rearrangement uses TRBV28 and TRBJ2-1, with 12 bases lining up with TRBD2. This CDR3 contains 17 residues. V trimming: 5 bases; J trimming: 4 bases; junction bases outside the gene matches: 9. Germline loops: CDR1 MDHEN, CDR2 SYDVKM. The CDR3 DNA sequence: TGTGCCAGCAGTCAGAGACTAGCGGGAGTGGGGTACAATGAGCAGTTCTTC. Its protein is CASSQRLAGVGYNEQFF.

The rearrangement uses TRBV5-6 and TRBJ1-3; D is unresolved. Trimming removed 4 bases at V and 2 bases at J, with 13 bases between. The CDR3 has 15 amino acids. The germline V gene has CDR1 SGHDT and CDR2 YYEEEE. The CDR3 nucleotides read TGTGCCAGCAGCCAAAGTTGGAGGACTGGAAACACCATATATTTT. It translates to CASSQSWRTGNTIYF.

The chain has TRBV5-1 and TRBJ2-5; D might be TRBD2 (7 bases). The CDR3 length is 15 residues. V lost 4 bases and J 4 bases, leaving 17 bases between the germline ends. The germline CDR1 and CDR2 sequences are SGHRS and YFSETQ. The CDR3 region has the DNA TGCGCCAGCAGCGGAGTAGGGGGGGAGGCAGAGACCCAGTACTTC. Translating gives CASSGVGGEAETQYF.

This clone occurred once. The chain couples TRBV19 to TRBJ1-2; D might be TRBD1 (6 bases). The CDR3 is made up of 13 amino acids. Germline-derived CDR1 and CDR2 are LNHDA and SQIVND (reference sequence). The V and J ends lost 4 bases and 8 bases respectively, with 14 bases between them. The DNA for the CDR3 is TGTGCCAGTAGTACCACAGGGTTTTCCGGCTACACCTTC. Its protein product is CASSTTGFSGYTF. Filled out from reference TRBV19 and TRBJ1-2, the complete variable domain reads DGGITQSPKYLFRKEGQNVTLSCEQNLNHDAMYWYRQDPGQGLRLIYYSQIVNDFQKGDIAEGYSVSREKKESFPLTVTSAQKNPTAFYLCASSTTGFSGYTFGSGTRLTVV.

The genes are TRBV5-5 and TRBJ2-1, with D tentatively TRBD1 (6 bases). CDR1 is SGHKS, CDR2 YYEKEE, per germline (reference sequence). The CDR3 length is 16 residues. Trimming removed 6 bases from V and 2 bases from J, with 18 bases in between. Written as DNA, the CDR3 is TGTGCCAGCACCGAGATCCAGGGGAGTCCCTACAATGAGCAGTTCTTC. This gives the protein CASTEIQGSPYNEQFF.

The chain carries TRBV27 and TRBJ1-5; 7 bases agree with TRBD1. This CDR3 has 11 amino acids. With 6 bases clipped from V and 15 bases from J, the junction kept 8 bases outside the gene matches. Germline V gives CDR1 MNHEY, CDR2 SMNVEV (reference sequence). CDR3 loop: CASSSTGRLHF. CDR3 DNA: TGTGCCAGCAGCTCGACAGGGCGGCTGCATTTT.

The chain combines TRBV28 with TRBJ2-7, with TRBD2 matching 9 bases. This CDR3 has 14 residues. Germline V gives CDR1 MDHEN, CDR2 SYDVKM. The V and J ends lost 6 bases and 3 bases, in that order; junction bases with no gene match: 6. The CDR3 nucleotides are TGTGCCAGCAGCCCGGGACTAGCAGGCTACGAGCAGTACTTC. Protein: CASSPGLAGYEQYF.

The gene calls are TRBV6-2 or TRBV6-3 and TRBJ2-7; 9 bases are a match to TRBD2. The CDR3 is 16 amino acids. With 0 bases clipped from V and 2 bases from J, the junction kept 5 bases outside the gene matches. Germline assignment: CDR1 MNHEY and CDR2 SVGEGT. The CDR3 reads CASSYSKGGGAYEQYF. CDR3 nucleotide sequence: TGTGCCAGCAGTTACTCGAAAGGCGGGGGGGCCTACGAGCAGTACTTC.

The rearrangement uses TRBV5-1 and TRBJ2-1; possible D gene TRBD2, 5 bases. Germline CDR1 SGHRS, CDR2 YFSETQ. There are 14 residues in the CDR3. Trimming removed 4 bases at V and 5 bases at J, with 13 bases between. The CDR3 sequence: CASSGNGVNNEQFF. The CDR3, as DNA: TGCGCCAGCAGCGGAAACGGGGTCAACAATGAGCAGTTCTTC.

The genes are TRBV5-5 and TRBJ2-7, with 7 bases aligning to TRBD1. The CDR3 extends over 15 amino acids. Germline assignment: CDR1 SGHKS and CDR2 YYEKEE (reference sequence). V was pared by 5 bases and J by 7 bases, with 15 bases of the junction left unmatched. The DNA for the CDR3 is TGTGCCAGCAGTTCTAGAATAGGGGACAGCTCTGAGCAGTACTTC. Protein product: CASSSRIGDSSEQYF.

The gene calls are TRBV6-5 and TRBJ2-1; the match to TRBD1 covers 7 bases. Trimming took 8 bases from V and 12 from J; bases not matched to a gene: 10. CDR1 is MNHEY and CDR2 is SVGAGI in the germline V gene. The CDR3 is 12 amino acids. CDR3 DNA: TGTGCCAGCCGGGGTACAGGGGCACGGCAGTTCTTC. Translation gives CASRGTGARQFF.

V is TRBV4-1 and J is TRBJ1-5; D is undetermined. Germline V lookup: CDR1 MGHRA, CDR2 YSYEKL. Trimming stripped 0 bases from V and 1 base from J, with 10 bases between. The CDR3 consists of 16 residues. The CDR3 loop reads CASSQEYSRSNQPQHF. CDR3 DNA sequence: TGCGCCAGCAGCCAAGAATATAGCAGGAGCAATCAGCCCCAGCATTTT.

The chain couples TRBV19 to TRBJ1-3, with D perhaps TRBD1 (5 bases). The CDR3 length is 14 residues. The V end was cut by 4 bases, the J end by 0 bases, with 7 bases between. Germline CDR1 is LNHDA and CDR2 is SQIVND (reference sequence). CDR3 in DNA: TGTGCCAGTAGTAGGGGCGGCTCTGGAAACACCATATATTTT. This encodes CASSRGGSGNTIYF.

V usage is TRBV5-8 and J usage is TRBJ2-2; D may be TRBD1 (6 bases). Trimming left V 5 bases short and J 1 base short, with 21 bases between. Germline V gene sequence: CDR1 SGHTS, CDR2 YDEGEE. CDR3 length equals 18 residues. The CDR3 reads CASSRLPGSTGNTGELFF. As DNA, the CDR3 is TGTGCCAGCAGTCGGCTCCCAGGGTCGACAGGGAACACCGGGGAGCTGTTTTTT.

The chain uses TRBV4-1 and TRBJ1-1; 9 bases agree with TRBD1. The CDR3 contains 16 residues. Germline V gene data show CDR1 as MGHRA and CDR2 as YSYEKL. V shed 0 bases and J 5 bases; nucleotides not matched to a gene: 7. The CDR3, as DNA: TGCGCCAGCAGCCAAGACGACAGGGGGATTGGGACTGAAGCTTTCTTT. Translated: CASSQDDRGIGTEAFF.

The V and J genes are TRBV5-8 and TRBJ1-1; the D gene is possibly TRBD1 (5 bases). This CDR3 comprises 13 residues. Germline V gene lookup returns CDR1 SGHTS and CDR2 YDEGEE. V was pared by 1 base and J by 5 bases, with 9 bases between. The CDR3: CASSLSRGTEAFF. The CDR3 DNA sequence: TGTGCCAGCAGCTTGTCTAGGGGAACTGAAGCTTTCTTT.

The J gene is TRBJ2-7, the V gene TRBV21-1; TRBD1 is taken as the D call from the table, unchecked against the DNA. TRBV21-1 is reported as a pseudogene. The CDR3 spans 15 residues. The DNA for the CDR3 is TGTGCCAGCAGCAGGGGCAGGAACCTCTCCTACGAGCAGTACTTC. Translating it yields CASSRGRNLSYEQYF.

The CDR3 bases are TGTGCCAGCATACTAGCGGGGCAGTATTTT. Protein sequence: CASILAGQYF. This chain connects TRBV2 to TRBJ2-3; 9 bases fit TRBD2. The length of the CDR3 is 10 residues. Germline CDR1 and CDR2: SNHLY and FYNNEI. V lost 7 bases to trimming and J lost 11 bases; unmatched junction nucleotides: 1.

J is TRBJ1-3 and V is TRBV6-6; D is possibly TRBD1 (5 bases). The germline V gene encodes CDR1 MNHNY and CDR2 SVGAGI (reference sequence). This CDR3 is 14 amino acids long. V gave up 2 bases and J gave up 4 bases, with 9 bases separating them. CDR3 sequence: CASSYDRNGNTIYF. The DNA of the CDR3 is TGTGCCAGCAGTTACGACAGAAACGGAAACACCATATATTTT.